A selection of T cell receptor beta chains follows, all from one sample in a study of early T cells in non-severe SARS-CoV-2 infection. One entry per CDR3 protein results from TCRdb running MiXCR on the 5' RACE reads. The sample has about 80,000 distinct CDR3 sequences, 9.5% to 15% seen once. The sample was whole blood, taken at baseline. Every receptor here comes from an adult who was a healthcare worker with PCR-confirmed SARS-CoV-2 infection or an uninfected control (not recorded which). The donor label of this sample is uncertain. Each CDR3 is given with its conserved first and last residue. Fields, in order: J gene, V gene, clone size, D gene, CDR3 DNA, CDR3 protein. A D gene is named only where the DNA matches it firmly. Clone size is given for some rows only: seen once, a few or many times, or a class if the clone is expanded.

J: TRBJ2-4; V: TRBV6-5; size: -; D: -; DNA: TGTGCCAGCAGTTACGGAGGGGGCGCAGCCAAAAACATTCAGTACTTC; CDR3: CASSYGGGAAKNIQYF
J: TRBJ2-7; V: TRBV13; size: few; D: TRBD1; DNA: TGTGCCAGCAGCCCCCCTCGTGGGACAGGGTCCTACGAGCAGTACTTC; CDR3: CASSPPRGTGSYEQYF
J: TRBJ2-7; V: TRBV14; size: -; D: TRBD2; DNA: TGTGCCAGCAGACCAACGGGACTAGCGGGCGAGCAGTACTTC; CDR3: CASRPTGLAGEQYF
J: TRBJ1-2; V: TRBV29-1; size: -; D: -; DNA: TGCAGCGTGGAAGCTAACTATGGCTACACCTTC; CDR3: CSVEANYGYTF
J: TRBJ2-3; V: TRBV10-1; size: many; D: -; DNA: TGCGCCAGCAGTGAGTCTCAGGGCCCAGATACGCAGTATTTT; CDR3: CASSESQGPDTQYF
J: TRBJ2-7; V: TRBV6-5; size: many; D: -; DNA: TGTGCCAGCAGTTATGTTGGGATCGGTTACGAGCAGTACTTC; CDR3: CASSYVGIGYEQYF
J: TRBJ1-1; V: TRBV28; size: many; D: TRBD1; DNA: TGTGCCAGCAGAGTCCGGGACAGGGGTAACACTGAAGCTTTCTTT; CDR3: CASRVRDRGNTEAFF
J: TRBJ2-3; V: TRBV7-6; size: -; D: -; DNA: TGTGCCAGCAGCTTAGCGCCAGTCACAGATACGCAGTATTTT; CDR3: CASSLAPVTDTQYF
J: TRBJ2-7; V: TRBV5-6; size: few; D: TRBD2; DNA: TGTGCCAGCAGTGGGCTAGCGGGAATCTACGAGCAGTACTTC; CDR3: CASSGLAGIYEQYF
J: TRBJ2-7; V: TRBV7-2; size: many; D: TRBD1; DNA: TGTGCCAGCAGCCCAGGGGGATACTCCTACGAGCAGTACTTC; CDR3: CASSPGGYSYEQYF
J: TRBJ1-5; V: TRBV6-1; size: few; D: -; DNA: TGTGCCACCAGCAGTGAAGCTTGGAAGCAGCCCCAGCATTTT; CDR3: CATSSEAWKQPQHF
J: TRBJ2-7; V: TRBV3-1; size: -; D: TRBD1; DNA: TGTGCCAGCAGCCAAGAACGGACAGGGGACGAGCAGTACTTC; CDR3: CASSQERTGDEQYF
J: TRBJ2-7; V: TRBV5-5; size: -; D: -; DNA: TGTGCCAGCAGCTTTACCGGGACCACCTACGAGCAGTACTTC; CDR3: CASSFTGTTYEQYF
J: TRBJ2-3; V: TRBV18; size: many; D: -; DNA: TGTGCCAGCTCACCCCGTCGTGGAAGCACAGATACGCAGTATTTT; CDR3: CASSPRRGSTDTQYF
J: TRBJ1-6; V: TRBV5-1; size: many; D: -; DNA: TGCGCCAGCAGCCCCTCGGGGCAGCCCGGAGGTGGACCCCTCCACTTT; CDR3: CASSPSGQPGGGPLHF
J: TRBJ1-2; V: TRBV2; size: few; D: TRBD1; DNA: TGTGCCAGCAGTGTGTCTCAGGGGGATGGCTACACCTTC; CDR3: CASSVSQGDGYTF
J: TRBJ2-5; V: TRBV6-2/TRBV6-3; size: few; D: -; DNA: TGTGCCAGCGAGGGGCAGGAAGGAGAGACCCAGTACTTC; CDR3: CASEGQEGETQYF
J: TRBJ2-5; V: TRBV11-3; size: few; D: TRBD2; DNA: TGTGCCAGCAGCCGCGCACCACCCCGAGCGGGGGGGCCCAGGCAAGAGACCCAGTACTTC; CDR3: CASSRAPPRAGGPRQETQYF
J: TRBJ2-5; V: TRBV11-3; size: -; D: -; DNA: TGTGCCAGCAGCTTAGCTTACACCCAGTACTTC; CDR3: CASSLAYTQYF
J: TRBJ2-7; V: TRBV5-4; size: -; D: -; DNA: TGTGCCAGCAGCTTTCTCGGCGGATCCTACGAGCAGTACTTC; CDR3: CASSFLGGSYEQYF
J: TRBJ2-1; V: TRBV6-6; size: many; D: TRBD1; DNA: TGTGCCAGCAGAAACGGACAGGGGCAGAATGAGCAGTTCTTC; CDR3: CASRNGQGQNEQFF
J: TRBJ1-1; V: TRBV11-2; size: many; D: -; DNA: TGTGCCAGCAGCTTTTATCCAGGGGCGCGCACTGAAGCTTTCTTT; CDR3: CASSFYPGARTEAFF
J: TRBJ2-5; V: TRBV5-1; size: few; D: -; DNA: TGCGCCAGCAGCCCGAGGGCTACACCCGGGCTAGAGACCCAGTACTTC; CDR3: CASSPRATPGLETQYF
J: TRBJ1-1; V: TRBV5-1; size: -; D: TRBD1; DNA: TGCGCCAGCAGCTGGTTTCAGGGGGCCGAAGGATCAGCTTTCTTT; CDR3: CASSWFQGAEGSAFF
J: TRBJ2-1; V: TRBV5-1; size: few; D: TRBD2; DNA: TGCGCCAGCAGCTTGGCCGGCCTAGCGGGAGGTGAGCAGTTCTTC; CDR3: CASSLAGLAGGEQFF
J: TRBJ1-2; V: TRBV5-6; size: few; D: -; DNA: TGTGCCAGCAGCTTTGGTGGGGCCTACACCTTC; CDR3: CASSFGGAYTF
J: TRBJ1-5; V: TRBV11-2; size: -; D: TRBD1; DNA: TGTGCCAGCAGCTTATATCAGGGGGCAAATCAGCCCCAGCATTTT; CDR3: CASSLYQGANQPQHF
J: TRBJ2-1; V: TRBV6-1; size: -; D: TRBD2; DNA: TGTGCCAGCAGTGAAGGGACTAGCTCGAGCTCCTACAATGAGCAGTTCTTC; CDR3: CASSEGTSSSSYNEQFF
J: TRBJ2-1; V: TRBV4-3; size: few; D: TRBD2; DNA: TGCGCCAGCAGCCTCCTGACTAGCGGCAACAATGAGCAGTTCTTC; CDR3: CASSLLTSGNNEQFF
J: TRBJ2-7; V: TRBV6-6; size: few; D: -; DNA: TGTGCCAGCACCCGGGGGGCCATAGCATACGAGCAGTACTTC; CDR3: CASTRGAIAYEQYF
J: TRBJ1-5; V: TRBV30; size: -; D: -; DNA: TGTGCCTGGAGTGTACAGGGCTTGCAGCCCCAGCATTTT; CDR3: CAWSVQGLQPQHF
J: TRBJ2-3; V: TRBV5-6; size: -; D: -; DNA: TGTGCCAGCAGCGTAATCGGGGGGCGCACAGATACGCAGTATTTT; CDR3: CASSVIGGRTDTQYF
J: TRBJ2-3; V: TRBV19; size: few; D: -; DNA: TGTGCCAGTAGTATAGCCGCAGGGAGCACAGATACGCAGTATTTT; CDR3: CASSIAAGSTDTQYF
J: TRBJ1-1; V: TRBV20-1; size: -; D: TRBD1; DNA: TGCAGTGCTCCGAGTTTCCGGACAGGGTCCACTGAAGCTTTCTTT; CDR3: CSAPSFRTGSTEAFF
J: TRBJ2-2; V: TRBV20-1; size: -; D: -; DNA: TGCAGTGCTAGCAACCGACCCGGCTCCGGGGAGCTGTTTTTT; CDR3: CSASNRPGSGELFF
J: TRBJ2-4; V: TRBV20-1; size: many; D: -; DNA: TGCAGTGCTAGCGTCGGTGGGGGGCACGCCAAAAACATTCAGTACTTC; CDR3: CSASVGGGHAKNIQYF
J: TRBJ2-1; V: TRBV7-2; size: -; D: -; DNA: TGTGCCAGCAGCTTAGTTCCCGGGAAGGGTGAGCAGTTCTTC; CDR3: CASSLVPGKGEQFF
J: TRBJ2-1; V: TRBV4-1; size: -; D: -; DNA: TGCGCCGTAAGGGAGCTAGGTTACAATGAGCAGTTCTTC; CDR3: CAVRELGYNEQFF
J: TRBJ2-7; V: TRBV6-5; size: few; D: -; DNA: TGTGCCAGCAGACTGGGGGCAGGGACCTACGAGCAGTACTTC; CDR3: CASRLGAGTYEQYF
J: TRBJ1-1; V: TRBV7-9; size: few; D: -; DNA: TGTGCCAGCAGCTCCTGCGCCTGCACTGAAGCTTTCTTT; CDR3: CASSSCACTEAFF
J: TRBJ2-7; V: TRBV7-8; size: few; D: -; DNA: TGTGCCAGCAGCCTCCGCTTCGCCTACGAGCAGTACTTC; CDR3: CASSLRFAYEQYF
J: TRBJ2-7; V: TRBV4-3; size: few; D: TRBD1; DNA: TGCGCCAGCAGCTTTCAACAGGGGGCCTACGAGCAGTACTTC; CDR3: CASSFQQGAYEQYF
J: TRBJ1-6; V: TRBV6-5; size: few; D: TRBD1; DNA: TGTGTCAGCAGGCCCAGGGGGACCTATAATTCACCCCTCCACTTT; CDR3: CVSRPRGTYNSPLHF
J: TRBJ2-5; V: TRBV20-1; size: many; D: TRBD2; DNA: TGCAGTGCTACTAGCGGGAGTATGGAGACCCAGTACTTC; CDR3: CSATSGSMETQYF
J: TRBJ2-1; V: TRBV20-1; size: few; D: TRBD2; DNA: TGCAGTGTCGGGGGGAGTATGTCAAATGAGCAGTTCTTC; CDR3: CSVGGSMSNEQFF
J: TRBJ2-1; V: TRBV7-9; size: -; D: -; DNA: TGTGCCAGCACCCCTCGGCAGGGAACTAGCAGCCATGAGCAGTTCTTC; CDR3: CASTPRQGTSSHEQFF
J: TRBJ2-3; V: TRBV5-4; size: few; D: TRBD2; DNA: TGTGCCAGCAGCTTAGCGGGGGGCCGGTCAGATACGCAGTATTTT; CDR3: CASSLAGGRSDTQYF
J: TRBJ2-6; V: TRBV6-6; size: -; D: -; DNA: TGTGCCAGCATCAGGCGACTCTCTGGGGCCAACGTCCTGACTTTC; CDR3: CASIRRLSGANVLTF
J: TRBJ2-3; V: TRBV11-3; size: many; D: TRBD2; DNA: TGTGCCAGCAGCCACGGGCTAGCGGGAACCGCAGATACGCAGTATTTT; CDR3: CASSHGLAGTADTQYF
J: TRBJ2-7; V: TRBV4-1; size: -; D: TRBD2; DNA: TGCGCCAGCAGCCAAGCGGCAACTAGCGGTTACGAGCAGTACTTC; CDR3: CASSQAATSGYEQYF
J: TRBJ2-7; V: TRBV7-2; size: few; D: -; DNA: TGTGCCAGCAGCCCCCGAAGGGCAAACCCCTACGAGCAGTACTTC; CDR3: CASSPRRANPYEQYF